At least ten counts were recorded for the clone carrying this T cell receptor (beta chain). The data were taken from a study of neurological immune-mediated disorders. V lost 3 bases and J 0 bases, leaving 12 bases between the germline ends. The CDR3 is 16 amino acids. Germline V gives CDR1 SGHTA, CDR2 FQGNSA. TCRdb reanalysed the 5' RACE reads using MiXCR and keeps one entry per CDR3 protein. The sample holds 25,000 to 35,000 distinct CDR3 sequences, roughly 15% seen once. The chain combines TRBV7-2 with TRBJ1-5, with D unclear. The sample consisted of PBMCs. The TCR was taken from a man aged 65 to 85 in good health. CDR3 DNA sequence: TGTGCCAGCAGCTTTTACGGAGGCTATAGCAATCAGCCCCAGCATTTT. Translating gives CASSFYGGYSNQPQHF.